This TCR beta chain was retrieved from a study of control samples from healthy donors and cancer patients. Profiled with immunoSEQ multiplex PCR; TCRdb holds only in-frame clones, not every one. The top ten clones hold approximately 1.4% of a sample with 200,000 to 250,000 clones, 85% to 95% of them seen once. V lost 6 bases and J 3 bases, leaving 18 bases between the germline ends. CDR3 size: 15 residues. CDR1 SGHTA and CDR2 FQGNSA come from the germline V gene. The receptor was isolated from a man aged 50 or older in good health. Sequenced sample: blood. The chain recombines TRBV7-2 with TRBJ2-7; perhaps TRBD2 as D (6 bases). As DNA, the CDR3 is TGTGCCAGCAGTCTAGATTCGGGCGGGGTCTACGAGCAGTACTTC. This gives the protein CASSLDSGGVYEQYF.